Listed here is a single TCR beta chain. This sample is part of a study of T cell responses to AZD1222 COVID-19 vaccine. Using immunoSEQ multiplex PCR, the repertoire was profiled, and TCRdb retains in-frame clones only, with some absent. The sample has over 90,000 clones; 80% to 90% are singletons. Specimen: peripheral blood, collected on day 0 of AZD1222 vaccination. This sequence was found in an adult in good health.

The CDR3 loop reads CASTLNTEAFF. The CDR3 DNA reads as TGTGCCAGCACTCTGAACACTGAAGCTTTCTTT. The chain links TRBV28 to TRBJ1-1; no reliable D call. The CDR3 loop spans 11 amino acids. The germline V gene has CDR1 MDHEN and CDR2 SYDVKM. Trimming took off 7 bases at V and 0 bases at J, with 3 bases between the two ends.